The 18 T cell receptor beta chains reported below all come from one sample, sequenced in a study of spatial heterogeneity in lung cancer. One entry per CDR3 protein, called by TCRdb with MiXCR from the 5' RACE reads. Of tens of thousands of distinct CDR3 sequences in the sample, around 9.6% were seen once. Sample time point: blood at routine non-recurrence follow-up after resection. The source material was PBMCs, sampled at follow-up. All receptors derive from a male donor with early-stage non-small cell lung cancer.

V usage is TRBV7-2 and J usage is TRBJ1-5; perhaps TRBD1 as D (6 bases). V dropped 1 base and J dropped 10 bases, with 17 bases sitting between them. There are 15 residues in the CDR3. Per germline, CDR1 SGHTA and CDR2 FQGNSA. This chain's CDR3 is CASSLGGRDTLPQHF. The DNA for the CDR3 is TGTGCCAGCAGCTTAGGGGGGCGGGACACTTTACCCCAGCATTTT.

This clonotype was counted many times. The chain couples TRBV14 to TRBJ2-7; no reliable D call. Trimming took 6 bases from V and 1 from J, leaving 4 bases between them. CDR1 is SGHDN, CDR2 FVKESK, per germline. There are 11 residues in the CDR3. CDR3 in amino acids: CASSSSYEQYF. The CDR3 DNA follows: TGTGCCAGCAGTTCTTCCTACGAGCAGTACTTC.

CDR3 loop: CSVQPSGTSNNEQFF. Here the CDR3 DNA reads TGCAGCGTTCAACCCTCTGGGACTAGTAACAATGAGCAGTTCTTC. This chain connects TRBV29-1 to TRBJ2-1; 8 nucleotides align to TRBD2. The V and J ends lost 5 bases and 5 bases, in that order; junction bases with no gene match: 11. Germline V gene sequence: CDR1 SQVTM, CDR2 ANQGSEA. This CDR3 has 15 residues.

This clonotype has only a few counts. The rearrangement links TRBV28 to TRBJ2-6; D possibly corresponds to TRBD2 (6 bases). The ends were cut back, 8 bases at V and 0 bases at J, with 17 bases in the middle. Per the germline V gene, CDR1 is MDHEN and CDR2 is SYDVKM. The CDR3 consists of 17 residues. The CDR3 nucleotides are TGTGCCAGCTCTTTAATCGGGGGTCCCTCTGGGGCCAACGTCCTGACTTTC. It is translated as CASSLIGGPSGANVLTF.

V and J are TRBV28 and TRBJ2-6; D is undetermined. The CDR3 is 16 residues long. Looked up from germline, CDR1 is MDHEN and CDR2 is SYDVKM. V dropped 3 bases and J dropped 0 bases, with 9 bases sitting between them. The CDR3 DNA follows: TGTGCCAGCAGTTTGGTTGGCAGCTCTGGGGCCAACGTCCTGACTTTC. Protein sequence: CASSLVGSSGANVLTF.

In this sample, this clonotype turned up a few times. This chain links TRBV6-5 with TRBJ2-7, with D perhaps matching TRBD1 or TRBD2 (5 bases each). The CDR3 covers 13 residues. Looked up from germline, CDR1 is MNHEY and CDR2 is SVGAGI. CDR3 sequence (DNA): TGTGTCGTATCCAGGGAGCGATCCTACGAGCAGTACTTC. Translation: CVVSRERSYEQYF.

The chain combines TRBV7-9 with TRBJ2-2, with 9 bases that match TRBD2. Germline values: CDR1 SEHNR, CDR2 FQNEAQ (reference sequence). The CDR3 is 14 amino acids. The junction had 3 bases not matched to a gene; V was cut back by 5 bases and J by 5 bases. CDR3 sequence: CASSLTSGTGELFF. Written as DNA, the CDR3 is TGTGCCAGCAGCCTCACTAGCGGGACCGGGGAGCTGTTTTTT.

The table lists this clonotype with a few counts. This chain uses TRBV12-2 with TRBJ2-5. TRBV12-2 is shown as a pseudogene. The CDR3 length is 11 residues. The CDR3 DNA is TGTGCAAGTCGCTTACTCCAGACCCAGTACTTC. This gives the protein CASRLLQTQYF.

This clonotype was counted a few times. J is TRBJ2-5 and V is TRBV12-3 or TRBV12-4; D gene unclear. This CDR3 has 13 amino acids. With 10 bases removed from V and 4 bases from J, the gap between germline ends came to 16 bases. The CDR3 protein is CATQQSLGETQYF. In nucleotides, the CDR3 is TGTGCCACCCAACAAAGCCTAGGAGAGACCCAGTACTTC.

This clonotype was observed a few times. The gene calls are TRBV6-2 or TRBV6-3 and TRBJ2-5; D not resolved. The CDR3 is 15 residues long. CDR1 and CDR2 from the germline V gene are MNHEY and SVGEGT. V was shortened by 0 bases and J by 2 bases, with 10 bases between the two germline ends. CDR3 sequence reads: CASSYSALEQETQYF. Written as DNA, the CDR3 is TGTGCCAGCAGTTACTCGGCACTCGAACAAGAGACCCAGTACTTC.

This clonotype has just a few counts. The V and J genes are TRBV19 and TRBJ2-7, with a weak D call TRBD1 (7 bases). This CDR3 spans 15 amino acids. Germline CDR1 reads LNHDA; CDR2 reads SQIVND (reference sequence). Between the trimmed V and J ends, which lost 3 bases and 1 base, there was a span of 13 bases. The CDR3 spells CASSMLAGQSYEQYF. The CDR3, as DNA: TGTGCCAGTAGTATGCTGGCGGGACAGTCCTACGAGCAGTACTTC.

This clonotype came up many times. The genes are TRBV24-1 and TRBJ2-5; D remains ambiguous. This CDR3 region has 13 residues. The germline V gene has CDR1 KGHDR and CDR2 SFDVKD. V lost 2 bases and J lost 5, with 8 bases in between. CDR3 sequence: CATSDYLSETQYF. The CDR3, as DNA: TGTGCCACCAGTGATTACCTTTCGGAGACCCAGTACTTC.

This clonotype has a count of ten or more. The V call is TRBV27, the J call TRBJ2-5, with no clear D. This CDR3 has 10 amino acids. V was shortened by 8 bases and J by 3 bases, with 4 bases between the two germline ends. CDR1 MNHEY and CDR2 SMNVEV come from the germline V gene (reference sequence). CDR3 loop: CASVEETQYF. As DNA, the CDR3 is TGTGCCAGCGTGGAAGAGACCCAGTACTTC.

A few counts support this clonotype. This rearrangement joins TRBV3-1 to TRBJ2-7; TRBD1 is a possible D gene (5 bases). The CDR3 runs to 15 residues. Trimming took 1 base from V and 0 from J, leaving 10 bases between them. The germline CDR1 and CDR2 sequences are LGHDT and YNNKEL (reference sequence). CDR3 bases: TGTGCCAGCAGCCAAGTTCTCCAGGGCTCCTACGAGCAGTACTTC. Translating gives CASSQVLQGSYEQYF.

Regarding this clonotype: This may be a read error: a much more frequent sequence differs by one nucleotide. The chain combines TRBV6-6 with TRBJ1-6; 7 positions match TRBD1. Germline V gene sequence: CDR1 MNHNY, CDR2 SVGAGI (reference sequence). The CDR3 length is 15 residues. The V segment lost 7 bases and the J segment 9 bases; nucleotides outside the gene matches: 12. CDR3 residues: CASKQTGILSSPLHF. In DNA, the CDR3 is TGTGCCAGCAAACAGACAGGGATCCTCAGTTCACCCCTCCACTTT.

This clonotype occurred a few times. V is TRBV7-9 and J is TRBJ1-2; TRBD1 agrees at 9 bases. The CDR3 length is 15 residues. V lost 0 bases and J lost 7; bases outside the gene matches: 6. Germline V lookup: CDR1 SEHNR, CDR2 FQNEAQ (reference sequence). The CDR3 spells CASSLASGTGFGYTF. The CDR3 DNA follows: TGTGCCAGCAGCTTAGCTTCCGGGACAGGGTTTGGCTACACCTTC. The variable domain in full, with the rest retrieved from reference TRBV7-9 and TRBJ1-2, is DTGVSQNPRHKITKRGQNVTFRCDPISEHNRLYWYRQTLGQGPEFLTYFQNEAQLEKSRLLSDRFSAERPKGSFSTLEIQRTEQGDSAMYLCASSLASGTGFGYTFGSGTRLTVV.

Turning to this clonotype: A single base separates this from a much larger clone, so it may be a read error. The chain joins TRBV5-1 to TRBJ1-1; 10 nucleotides align to TRBD1. The CDR3 sequence is 16 residues long. Germline-derived CDR1 and CDR2 are SGHRS and YFSETQ. In DNA form, the CDR3 reads TGCACCAGCAGCTTGGAGACAGGGGGCAAGAACACTGAAGCTTTCTTT. Residues: CTSSLETGGKNTEAFF.

This clonotype was observed at least ten times. The chain uses TRBV20-1 and TRBJ1-1; 9 bases fit TRBD1. The junction had 3 bases not matched to a gene; V was cut back by 0 bases and J by 1 base. This CDR3 spans 15 amino acids. Germline lookup yields CDR1 DFQATT and CDR2 SNEGSKA (reference sequence). This CDR3 is CSARDQDRGNTEAFF. As DNA, the CDR3 is TGCAGTGCTAGAGATCAGGACAGGGGGAACACTGAAGCTTTCTTT.